These T cell receptor beta chains were read from a single sample in a study of monozygotic twins with inflammatory bowel disease. TCRdb re-called the 5' RACE reads and shows each CDR3 protein once, DNA omitted. The listing contains over 110,000 distinct CDR3 sequences. The sample comprised blood. These receptors all come from a human donor with ulcerative colitis or Crohn's disease, or a healthy co-twin of an affected twin (not recorded which). Both conserved end residues are part of each CDR3. Fields, in order: J gene, V gene, CDR3 protein.

j_call: TRBJ2-7
v_call: TRBV10-3
cdr3_aa: CAISGQGQSYEQYF

j_call: TRBJ2-6
v_call: TRBV20-1
cdr3_aa: CSARDVSLVGTGANVLTF

j_call: TRBJ2-2
v_call: TRBV20-1
cdr3_aa: CSAKQGNTGELFF

j_call: TRBJ2-7
v_call: TRBV20-1
cdr3_aa: CSAGRGQGAKEQYF

j_call: TRBJ2-1
v_call: TRBV7-2
cdr3_aa: CASSLGRGRGYNEQFF

j_call: TRBJ2-6
v_call: TRBV6-1
cdr3_aa: CASNPRTGASGANVLTF

j_call: TRBJ1-5
v_call: TRBV4-3
cdr3_aa: CASSQDGRGGSNQPQHF

j_call: TRBJ1-2
v_call: TRBV12-3/TRBV12-4
cdr3_aa: CASSFRGARNGYTF

j_call: TRBJ1-6
v_call: TRBV7-2
cdr3_aa: CASSLGDSQNSPLHF

j_call: TRBJ2-3
v_call: TRBV5-1
cdr3_aa: CASSWTGGDTQYF